The clone carrying this T cell receptor beta chain has a count of ten or more. These data belong to a study of naive and memory T cell subsets. The SP2 primer and nested alpha and beta constant region primers amplified ligated cDNA in four rounds. MiXCR, applied by TCRdb to the 5' RACE reads, yields one record per CDR3 protein. The repertoire holds about 62,000 distinct CDR3 sequences, with under 10% as singletons. This CDR3 has 16 residues. V dropped 6 bases and J dropped 8; count of bases not matched to a gene: 13. Germline CDR1 and CDR2: MNHEY and SVGAGI. The library had UMIs added by 3' ligation of an oligonucleotide to TCR cDNA.

The gene calls are TRBV6-5 and TRBJ1-3; 10 bases are a match to TRBD1. The sequence was obtained from a female donor in good health. In DNA, the CDR3 is TGTGCCAGCAGCCGCGACTCCGGGACAGGGGCTGACACCATATATTTT. This sequence encodes CASSRDSGTGADTIYF.